The rows below give T cell receptor beta chains drawn from one sample of a study of blood T cell repertoires in COVID-19. Here immunoSEQ multiplex PCR was the method, and the copy in TCRdb shows in-frame clones only, minus some. The repertoire holds around 89,000 clones, with around 89% as singletons. Sequencing was performed on peripheral blood. These receptors originate from a man aged 50 to 60 with acute or convalescent COVID-19. Each CDR3 is given with its conserved first and last residue. D genes are given only for firm matches.

d_gene	j_gene	v_gene	CDR3aa
TRBD1	TRBJ1-2	TRBV5-1	CASSPGQGGGYTF
TRBD1	TRBJ1-5	TRBV10-1	CASSERGGTGVTEGQPQHF
NA	TRBJ1-3	TRBV19	CAGNRGQHSSSGNTIYF
TRBD1	TRBJ1-6	TRBV2	CASSRTGESPLHF
TRBD1	TRBJ2-3	TRBV7-6	CASSQMAQGTLGDTQYF
TRBD1	TRBJ2-7	TRBV4-1	CASSRTGTERGEQYF
NA	TRBJ2-6	TRBV15	CATSGGVPGANVLTF
NA	TRBJ1-1	TRBV30	CAWSPGVYEAFF
NA	TRBJ2-5	TRBV4-1	CASSIGQSQETQYF
NA	TRBJ2-1	TRBV27	CASSLSLGNYNEQFF
TRBD1	TRBJ2-7	TRBV11-2	CASSLVQGAYEQYF
TRBD2	TRBJ2-1	TRBV20-1	CSARPGTRQFF
NA	TRBJ1-1	TRBV7-9	CASRATNTEAFF
TRBD2	TRBJ2-1	TRBV24-1	CATSDPGLAGGLSYNEQFF
NA	TRBJ2-2	TRBV7-9	CASSGIGVHGELFF
NA	TRBJ2-1	TRBV24-1	CATSDGTKGSNEQFF
NA	TRBJ1-2	TRBV10-3	CAIRNSGNYGYTF
NA	TRBJ1-5	TRBV5-1	CASSLGGPSNQPQHF
TRBD1	TRBJ2-5	TRBV30	CAGRAGQGARGETQYF
NA	TRBJ2-7	TRBV7-2	CASSRPGSYEQYF
TRBD1	TRBJ1-1	TRBV6-5	CASSRQGNTEAFF
NA	TRBJ1-1	TRBV29-1	CSVLDRNTEAFF
NA	TRBJ1-6	TRBV11-3	CASSLSRDSPLHF
NA	TRBJ1-4	TRBV28	CASSYPGAGEKLFF
NA	TRBJ1-2	TRBV28	CASSSGVYPWGTF
TRBD1	TRBJ1-2	TRBV7-3	CASSLLIGDRVHYGYTF
TRBD2	TRBJ2-3	TRBV7-9	CASSLATSGTDTQYF
NA	TRBJ1-3	TRBV21-1	CASSLIRWGRVNTIYF
NA	TRBJ1-4	TRBV30	CAWRPWGGRNEKLFF
TRBD2	TRBJ2-4	TRBV7-7	CASSLGSGAGENIQYF
TRBD1	TRBJ1-2	TRBV19	CASSNRQGRGYTF
TRBD1	TRBJ1-6	TRBV5-4	CASSTGTGSSYNSPLHF
TRBD1	TRBJ1-5	TRBV19	CASSIDFHETGTNQPQHF
TRBD1	TRBJ2-5	TRBV9	CASSEGQWETQYF
TRBD1	TRBJ1-2	TRBV29-1	CSVGETGPDGYTF
TRBD2	TRBJ2-5	TRBV3-1/TRBV3-2	CASSPVSGGGQETQYF
NA	TRBJ2-3	TRBV5-1	CASSLGGEPDTQYF
TRBD1	TRBJ1-2	TRBV9	CASSGGTQGRQGYTF
NA	TRBJ1-4	TRBV5-1	CASRDIGATNEKLFF
TRBD2	TRBJ2-3	TRBV25-1	CASRGSSGGADTQYF
NA	TRBJ2-1	TRBV7-9	CASSLVLSYNEQFF
NA	TRBJ1-5	TRBV2	CASSGQGLDQPQHF
TRBD1	TRBJ1-2	TRBV6-5	CASRMTGGLYGYTF
TRBD2	TRBJ2-2	TRBV7-6	CASSQSGGAQGELFF
NA	TRBJ2-4	TRBV3-1/TRBV3-2	CASSQDGDSLAKNIQYF
NA	TRBJ1-4	TRBV7-6	CASSLATAGNEKLFF
NA	TRBJ1-5	TRBV19	CASSSRGGLGQPQHF
NA	TRBJ2-1	TRBV19	CASSQVEGEQFF
NA	TRBJ1-6	TRBV18	CASSEQGEGNSPLHF
TRBD1	TRBJ2-1	TRBV19	CASSIWGTGDEQFF
NA	TRBJ1-1	TRBV19	CASSFSRGSTEAFF
NA	TRBJ2-6	TRBV5-1	CASSLGQTSGANVLTF
TRBD2	TRBJ2-3	TRBV9	CASSAKGLAGGPVDTQYF
NA	TRBJ2-7	TRBV12-3/TRBV12-4	CASSQSNSYEQYF
TRBD1	TRBJ1-2	TRBV4-2	CASSQAGGTGVSYTF
TRBD2	TRBJ2-3	TRBV7-9	CASSSSQGTSGGRTDTQYF
NA	TRBJ1-4	TRBV5-1	CASSLRQGSGRTSNEKLFF
NA	TRBJ1-1	TRBV3-1/TRBV3-2	CASSRIDSPTEAFF